Listed below are T cell receptor beta chains from one sample, sequenced in a study of T cell responses to AZD1222 COVID-19 vaccine. Here immunoSEQ multiplex PCR was the method, and the copy in TCRdb shows in-frame clones only, minus some. Altogether under 150,000 clones are present, roughly 90% being singletons, with the ten largest covering 1.1%. The input for sequencing was peripheral blood, taken on day 0 of AZD1222 vaccination. The receptors stem from an adult in good health. CDR3s include the opening cysteine and the closing phenylalanine or tryptophan. A D gene is named only where the DNA matches it firmly. Size values are once, few and many counts, or a class for expanded clones, and some rows have none.

J gene,clone size,V gene,D gene,CDR3 protein,CDR3 DNA
TRBJ2-1,-,TRBV5-1,TRBD2,CASSLAGSGMAGDYNEQFF,TGCGCCAGCAGCTTGGCTGGTAGCGGGATGGCGGGAGACTACAATGAGCAGTTCTTC
TRBJ2-1,-,TRBV11-1,TRBD1,CASSTLIGQGSEEQFF,TGTGCCAGCAGCACCCTTATAGGACAGGGGTCTGAGGAGCAGTTCTTC
TRBJ1-5,-,TRBV27,-,CASSVGEGPQHF,TGTGCCAGCAGCGTCGGGGAGGGGCCCCAGCATTTT
TRBJ1-1,once,TRBV19,TRBD1,CASSKRTGEDTEAFF,TGTGCCAGTAGTAAAAGGACAGGCGAGGACACTGAAGCTTTCTTT
TRBJ2-1,-,TRBV9,-,CASSTDRYNEQFF,TGTGCCAGCAGCACGGACAGATACAATGAGCAGTTCTTC
TRBJ1-1,-,TRBV11-2,-,CASSFLRVNTEAFF,TGTGCCAGCAGCTTCCTCAGGGTGAACACTGAAGCTTTCTTT
TRBJ2-1,-,TRBV7-3,TRBD2,CASSRGLAGVYEQFF,TGTGCCAGCAGCAGAGGACTAGCGGGAGTCTATGAGCAGTTCTTC
TRBJ2-7,-,TRBV5-1,-,CASSPRDANEQYF,TGCGCCAGCAGCCCTCGGGACGCGAACGAGCAGTACTTC
TRBJ1-6,-,TRBV27,-,CASSSWRPGSPLHF,TGTGCCAGCAGTTCGTGGAGGCCAGGCTCACCCCTCCACTTT
TRBJ2-5,-,TRBV4-1,TRBD2,CASSQWRGETQYF,TGCGCCAGCAGCCAATGGCGGGGGGAGACCCAGTACTTC
TRBJ2-3,-,TRBV18,-,CASSPASSTDTQYF,TGTGCCAGCTCACCAGCGTCTAGCACAGATACGCAGTATTTT
TRBJ2-1,-,TRBV5-6,-,CASRGDRSTSGPYNEQFF,TGTGCCAGCAGAGGGGACAGGAGTACTAGCGGGCCCTACAATGAGCAGTTCTTC
TRBJ2-2,once,TRBV12-3/TRBV12-4,-,CASTEGAGELFF,TGTGCCAGCACTGAAGGGGCCGGGGAGCTGTTTTTT
TRBJ1-5,-,TRBV24-1,-,CATSGGGSNQPQHF,TGTGCCACCAGTGGTGGCGGTAGCAATCAGCCCCAGCATTTT
TRBJ2-2,-,TRBV4-2,TRBD2,CASSQDSGRGAGELFF,TGTGCCAGCAGCCAAGATAGCGGGAGGGGAGCCGGGGAGCTGTTTTTT
TRBJ1-2,-,TRBV28,TRBD1,CASSSLGTGGADGYTF,TGTGCCAGCAGTTCGCTGGGGACAGGGGGCGCCGATGGCTACACCTTC
TRBJ2-7,-,TRBV5-1,-,CASRGPRTATYEQYF,TGCGCCAGCAGAGGTCCCCGGACAGCTACCTACGAGCAGTACTTC
TRBJ2-4,-,TRBV7-9,TRBD2,CASSWTSGGGIQYF,TGTGCCAGCAGCTGGACTAGCGGAGGTGGCATTCAGTACTTC
TRBJ1-4,once,TRBV19,TRBD1,CASSRGQGPNEKLFF,TGTGCCAGTAGTCGAGGACAGGGGCCGAATGAAAAACTGTTTTTT
TRBJ1-2,-,TRBV9,-,CASSVTGTYGYTF,TGTGCCAGCAGCGTCACAGGGACCTATGGCTACACCTTC
TRBJ1-2,-,TRBV18,TRBD1,CASSSRDRVYGYTF,TGTGCCAGCTCATCCCGGGACAGAGTTTATGGCTACACCTTC
TRBJ2-3,-,TRBV2,-,CASIRSTDTQYF,TGTGCCAGCATCCGGAGCACAGATACGCAGTATTTT
TRBJ2-2,-,TRBV19,-,CASSTLLSGELFF,TGTGCCAGTAGTACCCTGCTATCCGGGGAGCTGTTTTTT
TRBJ2-1,-,TRBV4-1,TRBD2,CASSPTPGVSGRAAEQFF,TGCGCCAGCAGCCCGACTCCTGGGGTTAGCGGGAGGGCCGCTGAGCAGTTCTTC
TRBJ1-2,-,TRBV19,-,CASSAHNYGYTF,TGTGCCAGTAGTGCACATAACTATGGCTACACCTTC